This entry lists 30 T cell receptor beta chains sequenced from one sample in a study of T cells after posttransplantation cyclophosphamide. Profiled with immunoSEQ multiplex PCR; TCRdb holds only in-frame clones, not every one. The sample yields tens of thousands of clones, 92% seen once. The sequenced sample was PBMCs. These receptors all come from a woman in her forties or fifties in good health and a related stem cell transplant donor.

The gene calls are TRBV4-1 and TRBJ1-2; D perhaps matches TRBD1 (5 bases). Trimming cost V 0 bases and J 3 bases, with 8 bases left between them. Germline V lookup: CDR1 MGHRA, CDR2 YSYEKL. This CDR3 comprises 14 residues. The CDR3 loop reads CASSQDGADYGYTF. In DNA form, the CDR3 reads TGCGCCAGCAGCCAAGATGGGGCAGACTATGGCTACACCTTC.

The chain carries TRBV19 and TRBJ2-7; possibly TRBD2 for D (6 bases). The CDR3 totals 15 residues. V lost 4 bases to trimming and J lost 3 bases, with 16 bases between them. The germline V gene has CDR1 LNHDA and CDR2 SQIVND (reference sequence). The CDR3 spells CASSKGTKEGYEQYF. In DNA, the CDR3 is TGTGCCAGTAGTAAGGGGACCAAGGAGGGCTACGAGCAGTACTTC.

The chain employs TRBV7-2 and TRBJ2-2, with a possible D match to TRBD2 (6 bases). The CDR3 spans 15 residues. Germline V gene sequence: CDR1 SGHTA, CDR2 FQGNSA. Deletions cut 1 base from V and 6 bases from J, with 12 bases between. This CDR3 reads CASSLGGRWAGELFF. DNA for the CDR3: TGTGCCAGCAGCTTAGGAGGGAGGTGGGCCGGGGAGCTGTTTTTT.

The gene calls are TRBV9 and TRBJ2-1, with 11 bases fitting TRBD2. The CDR3 runs to 19 residues. V dropped 0 bases and J dropped 0; count of bases not matched to a gene: 8. The V gene's germline CDR1 is SGDLS and CDR2 YYNGEE. CDR3: CASSVDPSGGSSSYNEQFF. The CDR3 region has the DNA TGTGCCAGCAGCGTAGATCCTAGCGGGGGGTCGAGCTCCTACAATGAGCAGTTCTTC.

V is TRBV2 and J is TRBJ1-2, with 8 positions matching TRBD1. The CDR3 is 15 amino acids. Trimming removed 7 bases from V and 5 bases from J; junction bases left unmatched: 12. Looked up from germline, CDR1 is SNHLY and CDR2 is FYNNEI. DNA of the CDR3: TGTGCCAGCATCGAGGACAGGGTGTCCTCATATGGCTACACCTTC. Translating it yields CASIEDRVSSYGYTF.

The DNA for the CDR3 is TGTGCCAGCAGTTTAGGCGGGGGGGAATATCAGCCCCAGCATTTT. Translating it yields CASSLGGGEYQPQHF. The genes are TRBV28 and TRBJ1-5; D may be TRBD1 (5 bases). Germline values: CDR1 MDHEN, CDR2 SYDVKM. V was clipped by 2 bases and J by 5 bases, with 13 bases between them. The CDR3 spans 15 residues.

J is TRBJ2-7 and V is TRBV25-1; perhaps TRBD1 as D (6 bases). The CDR3 totals 14 residues. V dropped 1 base and J dropped 3 bases, with 10 bases sitting between them. Per germline, CDR1 MGHDK and CDR2 SYGVNS. The DNA of the CDR3 is TGTGCCAGCAGTGAATTGGGCAGGGGCTACGAGCAGTACTTC. The encoded protein is CASSELGRGYEQYF.

This clone has just one count. The chain couples TRBV12-5 to TRBJ1-5; TRBD1 is a possible D gene (5 bases). V lost 4 bases to trimming and J lost 2 bases, with 24 bases between them. This CDR3 comprises 19 residues. The germline CDR1 and CDR2 sequences are LGHNT and FRNRAP. The DNA of the CDR3 is TGTGCTAGTGGTTCGGATAGAAGTCTAGGGGTTTTCGGCAATCAGCCCCAGCATTTT. Its protein is CASGSDRSLGVFGNQPQHF. Variable domain in full (rest from reference TRBV12-5 and TRBJ1-5): DARVTQTPRHKVTEMGQEVTMRCQPILGHNTVFWYRQTMMQGLELLAYFRNRAPLDDSGMPKDRFSAEMPDATLATLKIQPSEPRDSAVYFCASGSDRSLGVFGNQPQHFGDGTRLSIL.

The chain recombines TRBV5-6 with TRBJ1-5; 7 positions agree with TRBD1. Germline CDR1 and CDR2: SGHDT and YYEEEE. Losses at the gene ends were 4 bases for V and 1 base for J; bases not matched to a gene: 5. There are 15 residues in the CDR3. CDR3 sequence (DNA): TGTGCCAGCAGCGCCAGGGGGTCAAGCAATCAGCCCCAGCATTTT. Translation gives CASSARGSSNQPQHF. The full variable domain, in which reference TRBV5-6 and TRBJ1-5 provide the parts outside the CDR3, is DAGVTQSPTHLIKTRGQQVTLRCSPKSGHDTVSWYQQALGQGPQFIFQYYEEEERQRGNFPDRFSGHQFPNYSSELNVNALLLGDSALYLCASSARGSSNQPQHFGDGTRLSIL.

The chain joins TRBV7-9 to TRBJ2-4; a weak D match, TRBD1 (6 bases). Germline-derived CDR1 and CDR2 are SEHNR and FQNEAQ (reference sequence). V lost 4 bases and J lost 0, with 22 bases in between. This CDR3 comprises 19 residues. The CDR3: CASSSRSKDSSLAKNIQYF. CDR3 coding DNA: TGTGCCAGCAGCTCGCGCAGCAAGGACAGCAGCTTAGCCAAAAACATTCAGTACTTC.

The V gene is TRBV5-6, the J gene TRBJ1-4, with TRBD1 identical over 9 bases. The V segment lost 0 bases and the J segment 6 bases; nucleotides outside the gene matches: 6. Germline loops: CDR1 SGHDT, CDR2 YYEEEE. The CDR3 covers 16 residues. This CDR3 is CASSLDFRTGDEKLFF. The CDR3 nucleotides are TGTGCCAGCAGCTTGGATTTTCGGACAGGGGATGAAAAACTGTTTTTT. The full variable domain, completed using reference TRBV5-6 and TRBJ1-4, is DAGVTQSPTHLIKTRGQQVTLRCSPKSGHDTVSWYQQALGQGPQFIFQYYEEEERQRGNFPDRFSGHQFPNYSSELNVNALLLGDSALYLCASSLDFRTGDEKLFFGSGTQLSVL.

V is TRBV12-5 and J is TRBJ2-2, with a tentative D call TRBD1 (5 bases). The CDR3 contains 14 residues. From germline, CDR1 is LGHNT and CDR2 FRNRAP. Trimming took off 7 bases at V and 4 bases at J, with 13 bases between the two ends. CDR3 sequence: CASEGQGPTGELFF. The CDR3 nucleotides are TGTGCTAGTGAGGGGCAGGGTCCCACCGGGGAGCTGTTTTTT. The variable domain in full, completed from reference TRBV12-5 and TRBJ2-2, reads DARVTQTPRHKVTEMGQEVTMRCQPILGHNTVFWYRQTMMQGLELLAYFRNRAPLDDSGMPKDRFSAEMPDATLATLKIQPSEPRDSAVYFCASEGQGPTGELFFGEGSRLTVL.

This chain uses TRBV10-2 with TRBJ2-7, with D unclear. CDR1 is WSHSY, CDR2 SAAADI, per germline. This CDR3 region has 12 residues. V shed 5 bases and J shed 2 bases, with 7 bases lying between them. The DNA of the CDR3 is TGCGCCAGCAGTACAGATACCTACGAGCAGTACTTC. It yields the protein CASSTDTYEQYF.

This sequence joins TRBV5-8 and TRBJ2-7, with 9 nucleotides matching TRBD1. The germline V gene has CDR1 SGHTS and CDR2 YDEGEE. Trimming at V came to 1 base and at J to 3 bases, leaving 5 bases not matched to a gene. There are 15 residues in the CDR3. Here the CDR3 DNA reads TGTGCCAGCAGCTTGCCGGGACAGGGAAACTACGAGCAGTACTTC. This gives the protein CASSLPGQGNYEQYF. The full variable domain, rest sourced from reference TRBV5-8 and TRBJ2-7, is EAGVTQSPTHLIKTRGQQATLRCSPISGHTSVYWYQQALGLGLQFLLWYDEGEERNRGNFPPRFSGRQFPNYSSELNVNALELEDSALYLCASSLPGQGNYEQYFGPGTRLTVT.

The chain recombines TRBV15 with TRBJ1-6; D perhaps matches TRBD1 (6 bases). There are 17 residues in the CDR3. Trimming took 1 base from V and 9 from J, leaving 19 bases between them. Germline V gene data show CDR1 as LNHNV and CDR2 as YYDKDF (reference sequence). CDR3 in DNA: TGTGCCACCAGCAGAGTAACAGGCCCCTTAGGGGGTTCACCCCTCCACTTT. It translates to CATSRVTGPLGGSPLHF.

This clone was observed a single time. The V gene is TRBV5-4, the J gene TRBJ2-5; D unclear. The CDR3 has 13 residues. Trimming shortened V by 0 bases and J by 4 bases, and 7 bases separated the two germline ends. Germline CDR1 is SGHNT and CDR2 is YYREEE (reference sequence). This CDR3 is CASSLGLPETQYF. CDR3 DNA: TGTGCCAGCAGCTTGGGGCTGCCAGAGACCCAGTACTTC.

The rearrangement joins TRBV19 to TRBJ1-5; no reliable D call. Germline-derived CDR1 and CDR2 are LNHDA and SQIVND (reference sequence). The CDR3 consists of 15 residues. Trimming stripped 3 bases from V and 1 base from J, with 10 bases between. The CDR3 loop reads CASSISSGSNQPQHF. CDR3 bases: TGTGCCAGTAGTATTTCTTCGGGAAGCAATCAGCCCCAGCATTTT.

V gene TRBV5-1 combines with J gene TRBJ1-4; 8 bases fit TRBD1. Germline V CDR1 and CDR2: SGHRS, YFSETQ. V was clipped by 0 bases and J by 3 bases; unmatched bases: 4. The CDR3 runs to 16 residues. CDR3 in DNA: TGCGCCAGCAGCTTGGCAGGGGGCTTACCTAATGAAAAACTGTTTTTT. Translation gives CASSLAGGLPNEKLFF.

J is TRBJ1-1 and V is TRBV9; weak D call: TRBD1 (5 bases). V was clipped by 0 bases and J by 1 base, with 19 bases between them. This CDR3 has 18 amino acids. Looked up from germline, CDR1 is SGDLS and CDR2 is YYNGEE. CDR3 region: CASSVERGPRGENTEAFF. CDR3 bases: TGTGCCAGCAGCGTAGAGAGGGGACCCCGGGGGGAGAACACTGAAGCTTTCTTT.

This chain joins TRBV11-2 and TRBJ2-1; 12 positions agree with TRBD2. The CDR3 sequence is 16 residues long. Trimming cost V 6 bases and J 8 bases; bases outside gene matches: 11. Germline CDR1 SGHAT, CDR2 FQNNGV. The DNA for the CDR3 is TGTGCCAGCAGAACTAGACCGGGACTAGCGGGCCATGAGCAGTTCTTC. This translates into CASRTRPGLAGHEQFF. The whole variable domain, filled in from reference TRBV11-2 and TRBJ2-1, reads EAGVAQSPRYKIIEKRQSVAFWCNPISGHATLYWYQQILGQGPKLLIQFQNNGVVDDSQLPKDRFSAERLKGVDSTLKIQPAKLEDSAVYLCASRTRPGLAGHEQFFGPGTRLTVL.

This clone was recorded once. The chain carries TRBV5-1 and TRBJ2-3, with 12 nucleotides matching TRBD2. Trimming removed 0 bases from V and 5 bases from J; junction bases left unmatched: 4. The germline V gene has CDR1 SGHRS and CDR2 YFSETQ. The CDR3 has 16 residues. The CDR3 DNA is TGCGCCAGCAGCTTGGGGCTAGCGGGAGGGAAAGATACGCAGTATTTT. It translates to CASSLGLAGGKDTQYF.

The chain has TRBV2 and TRBJ1-2, with 9 bases fitting TRBD1. This CDR3 has 15 residues. Germline trimming cut 5 bases from V and 5 bases from J; bases unmatched to any gene: 9. Germline-derived CDR1 and CDR2 are SNHLY and FYNNEI. CDR3 coding DNA: TGTGCCAGCAGTTTGAGTCGGACAGGGGCTTATGGCTACACCTTC. This codes for CASSLSRTGAYGYTF.

The CDR3 sequence: CASSLAPRGGNTEAFF. CDR3 sequence (DNA): TGTGCCAGCAGCTTAGCTCCCCGGGGGGGCAACACTGAAGCTTTCTTT. This rearrangement joins TRBV7-6 to TRBJ1-1; perhaps TRBD1 as D (6 bases). Looked up from germline, CDR1 is SGHVS and CDR2 is FNYEAQ. The CDR3 extends over 16 amino acids. The V end lost 0 bases, the J end lost 2 bases, and 13 bases lay between the germline ends.

The J gene is TRBJ1-1, the V gene TRBV19, with D possibly being TRBD1 (5 bases). Germline CDR1 reads LNHDA; CDR2 reads SQIVND (reference sequence). CDR3 length: 15 amino acids. V was cut by 5 bases and J by 1 base, with 14 bases left in between. In DNA, the CDR3 is TGTGCCAGTAGTCCCTGGGGAGGGGAGAACACTGAAGCTTTCTTT. Translated: CASSPWGGENTEAFF.

The chain combines TRBV7-9 with TRBJ1-2, with unresolved D. This CDR3 is 13 amino acids long. The germline V and J ends were trimmed by 3 bases and 6 bases, with 11 bases remaining between them. Looked up from germline, CDR1 is SEHNR and CDR2 is FQNEAQ (reference sequence). CDR3 DNA: TGTGCCAGCAGCTTCCTTAGGAGCGATGGCTACACCTTC. This translates into CASSFLRSDGYTF.

J is TRBJ2-7 and V is TRBV19; maybe TRBD1 (5 bases). The CDR3 is 13 amino acids. Per germline, CDR1 LNHDA and CDR2 SQIVND (reference sequence). Trimming shortened V by 4 bases and J by 4 bases, and 11 bases separated the two germline ends. CDR3 residues: CASSTGHLYEQYF. Here the CDR3 DNA reads TGTGCCAGTAGTACCGGACACTTATACGAGCAGTACTTC. The full variable domain, in which reference TRBV19 and TRBJ2-7 provide the parts outside the CDR3, is DGGITQSPKYLFRKEGQNVTLSCEQNLNHDAMYWYRQDPGQGLRLIYYSQIVNDFQKGDIAEGYSVSREKKESFPLTVTSAQKNPTAFYLCASSTGHLYEQYFGPGTRLTVT.

The chain joins TRBV4-1 to TRBJ2-2, with TRBD2 as a possible D gene (7 bases). CDR1 is MGHRA and CDR2 is YSYEKL in the germline V gene. V was pared by 1 base and J by 3 bases, with 15 bases between. The CDR3 has 17 amino acids. CDR3 coding DNA: TGCGCCAGCAGCCAAGTGGGGGCGGGAGTTGACACCGGGGAGCTGTTTTTT. Translated: CASSQVGAGVDTGELFF.

The chain recombines TRBV25-1 with TRBJ2-7; a weak D match, TRBD1 (5 bases). Germline CDR1 is MGHDK and CDR2 is SYGVNS. The CDR3 is 12 amino acids. Trimming took 2 bases from V and 7 from J, leaving 9 bases between them. In nucleotides, the CDR3 is TGTGCCAGCAGTGAACAGGGTGGGGAGCAGTACTTC. Encoded protein: CASSEQGGEQYF.

The rearrangement links TRBV5-1 to TRBJ1-4; weak D call: TRBD1 (6 bases). V lost 3 bases to trimming and J lost 0 bases, with 12 bases between them. This CDR3 contains 16 residues. Germline CDR1 is SGHRS and CDR2 is YFSETQ. The CDR3 DNA sequence: TGCGCCAGCAGCTCTGAAGGGGGTTCAACTAATGAAAAACTGTTTTTT. Protein product: CASSSEGGSTNEKLFF.

With regard to this clone: The same CDR3 is also encoded by other DNA sequences in this sample. The V and J genes are TRBV1 and TRBJ1-6; the table assigns TRBD1, which was not confirmed against the DNA. TRBV1 is reported as a pseudogene. CDR3 length: 13 residues. The CDR3: CIRTGTTNSPLHF. The CDR3 nucleotides read TGCATTCGCACCGGGACAACCAATTCCCCCCTCCACTTT.